Listed here are 15 T cell receptor beta chains from one sample, sequenced in a study of OX40 agonist ivuxolimab in advanced cancers. Library creation used the immunoSEQ multiplex PCR assay. TCRdb provides this immuneACCESS table in a form limited to in-frame rearrangements. Some clones are lacking; in checked studies, under half of them reflect an unresolved V gene, and why the rest are absent is not known. The table for this sample lists tens of thousands of clones; over 85% of them were counted only once. About 28% of the sample goes to the ten largest clones. The material was CD4+ or CD8+ T cells sorted from blood, obtained in a trial of the OX40 agonist ivuxolimab. These receptors were obtained from an adult with an advanced solid tumor such as melanoma, head and neck, liver or kidney cancer.

The gene calls are TRBV28 and TRBJ2-7, with a possible D match to TRBD1 (5 bases). The CDR3 spans 15 residues. In germline, CDR1 is MDHEN, CDR2 SYDVKM. V lost 0 bases and J 5 bases, leaving 14 bases between the germline ends. CDR3 sequence: CASSLWKGARDEQYF. The CDR3 bases are TGTGCCAGCAGTTTATGGAAAGGGGCCCGGGACGAGCAGTACTTC.

The chain links TRBV5-6 to TRBJ2-1; D is perhaps TRBD2 (6 bases). The CDR3 length is 15 residues. Trimming pared 4 bases from V and 2 bases from J, leaving 13 bases between. Germline V CDR1 and CDR2: SGHDT, YYEEEE. The CDR3 reads CASSLRDFPYNEQFF. For the CDR3, the DNA is TGTGCCAGCAGCCTCCGGGACTTCCCCTACAATGAGCAGTTCTTC.

A few counts support this clone. This chain joins TRBV19 and TRBJ1-2; 7 bases map to TRBD1. The V segment lost 10 bases and the J segment 3 bases; nucleotides outside the gene matches: 8. The CDR3 consists of 13 residues. The germline V gene has CDR1 LNHDA and CDR2 SQIVND (reference sequence). This chain's CDR3 is CATRDSFHYGYTF. CDR3 nucleotide sequence: TGTGCCACTCGGGACAGTTTCCACTATGGCTACACCTTC.

The rearrangement links TRBV10-3 to TRBJ2-3; 13 bases are a match to TRBD2. J was trimmed by 0 bases and V by 4 bases; bases with no gene match: 7. The CDR3 has 18 amino acids. Germline assignment: CDR1 ENHRY and CDR2 SYGVKD. DNA for the CDR3: TGTGCCATCAGTGGGGGACTAGCGGGGACAACTAGCACAGATACGCAGTATTTT. This translates into CAISGGLAGTTSTDTQYF.

CDR3 DNA: TGTGCCAGCAGCCTGAGGGTGAACACCGGGGAGCTGTTTTTT. This sequence encodes CASSLRVNTGELFF. The chain uses TRBV27 and TRBJ2-2; D is perhaps TRBD2 (5 bases). Germline CDR1 reads MNHEY; CDR2 reads SMNVEV (reference sequence). The CDR3 consists of 14 residues. The germline V and J ends were trimmed by 6 bases and 1 base, with 9 bases remaining between them.

V gene TRBV28 combines with J gene TRBJ2-3; 9 positions agree with TRBD1. J lost 4 bases, V lost 6 bases, and 5 bases had no gene match. There are 14 residues in the CDR3. The V gene's germline CDR1 is MDHEN and CDR2 SYDVKM. In DNA, the CDR3 is TGTGCCAGCAGCCCGGACAGGGGAGCAGATACGCAGTATTTT. It encodes CASSPDRGADTQYF. The full variable domain, with the rest looked up from reference TRBV28 and TRBJ2-3, is DVKVTQSSRYLVKRTGEKVFLECVQDMDHENMFWYRQDPGLGLRLIYFSYDVKMKEKGDIPEGYSVSREKKERFSLILESASTNQTSMYLCASSPDRGADTQYFGPGTRLTVL.

The chain combines TRBV29-1 with TRBJ2-7, with D perhaps matching TRBD1 or TRBD2 (6 bases each). Germline CDR1 is SQVTM and CDR2 is ANQGSEA. V was clipped by 4 bases and J by 2 bases, with 9 bases between them. This CDR3 contains 12 residues. The CDR3 DNA reads as TGCAGCGTTGCGGGGGACACCTACGAGCAGTACTTC. Amino acid sequence: CSVAGDTYEQYF.

This clone was counted a single time. The chain couples TRBV6-6 to TRBJ2-7; D is unclear. The CDR3 runs to 12 residues. Germline lookup yields CDR1 MNHNY and CDR2 SVGAGI (reference sequence). Trimming left V 8 bases short and J 2 bases short, with 10 bases between. The CDR3 sequence: CASGQRPYEQYF. In DNA, the CDR3 is TGTGCCAGCGGTCAGAGACCCTACGAGCAGTACTTC.

The V call is TRBV5-6, the J call TRBJ1-4; unclear D gene. Trimming left V 4 bases short and J 10 bases short, with 23 bases between. The length of the CDR3 is 16 residues. Germline CDR1 is SGHDT and CDR2 is YYEEEE. CDR3 sequence: CASSANPPALPAKLFF. The CDR3 nucleotides are TGTGCCAGCAGCGCGAACCCCCCGGCACTTCCCGCAAAACTGTTTTTT. The full variable domain, with the rest looked up from reference TRBV5-6 and TRBJ1-4, is DAGVTQSPTHLIKTRGQQVTLRCSPKSGHDTVSWYQQALGQGPQFIFQYYEEEERQRGNFPDRFSGHQFPNYSSELNVNALLLGDSALYLCASSANPPALPAKLFFGSGTQLSVL.

This clone was detected once. The V and J genes are TRBV2 and TRBJ2-5; D call uncertain. CDR1 is SNHLY and CDR2 is FYNNEI in the germline V gene. The CDR3 loop spans 11 amino acids. Between the trimmed V and J ends, which lost 6 bases and 0 bases, there was a span of 2 bases. This CDR3 reads CASRYQETQYF. In DNA form, the CDR3 reads TGTGCCAGCAGGTACCAAGAGACCCAGTACTTC.

The gene calls are TRBV28 and TRBJ2-7, with TRBD2 matching over 13 bases. The CDR3 is 15 residues long. The V gene end was trimmed by 5 bases and the J gene end by 5 bases; junction bases not matched to a gene: 6. Germline assignment: CDR1 MDHEN and CDR2 SYDVKM. The CDR3 bases are TGTGCCAGCAGTATAGGACTAGCGGGGGTGAACGAGCAGTACTTC. Its protein product is CASSIGLAGVNEQYF.

This chain uses TRBV13 with TRBJ2-2; no clear D gene. Germline CDR1 is PRHDT and CDR2 is FYEKMQ (reference sequence). Trimming shortened V by 3 bases and J by 6 bases, and 5 bases separated the two germline ends. The CDR3 is 12 residues long. Here the CDR3 reads CASSFVAGELFF. CDR3 in DNA: TGTGCCAGCAGCTTCGTGGCCGGGGAGCTGTTTTTT.

This clone came up once. The chain carries TRBV6-5 and TRBJ2-5; 7 nucleotides line up with TRBD1. This CDR3 comprises 13 residues. Germline V gene lookup returns CDR1 MNHEY and CDR2 SVGAGI. J lost 5 bases, V lost 8 bases, and 8 bases had no gene match. This CDR3 reads CASGVGGPETQYF. CDR3 coding DNA: TGTGCCAGCGGGGTAGGGGGCCCGGAGACCCAGTACTTC.

V is TRBV7-2 and J is TRBJ2-4; D is unresolved. V was clipped by 0 bases and J by 7 bases, with 10 bases between them. Germline-derived CDR1 and CDR2 are SGHTA and FQGNSA. The length of the CDR3 is 14 residues. The CDR3 bases are TGTGCCAGCAGCTTAGCAGGGTATGGTAACATTCAGTACTTC. Its translation: CASSLAGYGNIQYF.

The chain has TRBV25-1 and TRBJ2-7; D gene unclear. In germline, CDR1 is MGHDK, CDR2 SYGVNS. This CDR3 has 11 amino acids. Trimming shortened V by 5 bases and J by 0 bases, and 2 bases separated the two germline ends. The CDR3 DNA reads as TGTGCCAGCAGTCTCTCCTACGAGCAGTACTTC. This encodes CASSLSYEQYF.